A single sample gave rise to the 22 T cell receptor beta chains below, sequenced in a study of OX40 agonist ivuxolimab in advanced cancers. The repertoire was sequenced with immunoSEQ multiplex PCR; TCRdb's copy has only in-frame clones and lacks some. Found here are around 80,000 clones, over 75% of them singletons; the top ten hold under 3.5%. The specimen comprised CD4+ or CD8+ T cells sorted from blood, sampled in a trial of the OX40 agonist ivuxolimab. The receptors were sampled from an adult with an advanced solid tumor such as melanoma, head and neck, liver or kidney cancer.

CDR3 nucleotide sequence: TGTGCCAGCAGCTTACAGGTTGGTGCAGACACTGAAGCTTTCTTT. Amino acids: CASSLQVGADTEAFF. The chain uses TRBV11-3 and TRBJ1-1; D is unresolved. This CDR3 has 15 amino acids. CDR1 and CDR2 (germline): SGHNT, YENEEA. Deletions cut 2 bases from V and 3 bases from J, with 13 bases between.

The rearrangement links TRBV7-2 to TRBJ2-7; no firm D call. V lost 5 bases to trimming and J lost 0 bases, with 14 bases between them. The CDR3 consists of 15 residues. Germline V gene data show CDR1 as SGHTA and CDR2 as FQGNSA. CDR3 coding DNA: TGTGCCAGCAGCCGGGTGGTGGGCTCCTCCTACGAGCAGTACTTC. Translation gives CASSRVVGSSYEQYF.

A note on this clone: Other DNA sequences in this sample translate to the same CDR3. The chain is built from TRBV27 and TRBJ1-3, with a possible D match to TRBD1 (5 bases). This CDR3 region has 15 residues. Germline lookup yields CDR1 MNHEY and CDR2 SMNVEV (reference sequence). Trimming pared 6 bases from V and 0 bases from J, leaving 12 bases between. CDR3 region: CASSRGHPSGNTIYF. The CDR3 DNA is TGTGCCAGCAGCCGCGGACATCCCTCTGGAAACACCATATATTTT.

This sequence joins TRBV9 and TRBJ2-1, with 12 positions matching TRBD2. V dropped 3 bases and J dropped 13; count of bases not matched to a gene: 11. The length of the CDR3 is 15 residues. Germline V gene lookup returns CDR1 SGDLS and CDR2 YYNGEE. In DNA form, the CDR3 reads TGTGCCAGCAGCGCCGGGACTAGCGGGTCTCCCTTCCAGTTCTTC. It encodes CASSAGTSGSPFQFF.

The V and J genes are TRBV9 and TRBJ2-1, with a possible D match to TRBD2 (5 bases). Trimming took 3 bases from V and 6 from J, leaving 16 bases between them. The length of the CDR3 is 15 residues. CDR1 SGDLS and CDR2 YYNGEE come from the germline V gene. The CDR3: CASSGGTEATNEQFF. CDR3 coding DNA: TGTGCCAGCAGCGGGGGAACGGAGGCGACCAATGAGCAGTTCTTC.

This clone was seen only a few times. The gene calls are TRBV10-3 and TRBJ1-1; no firm D call. The CDR3 length is 12 residues. The germline V gene has CDR1 ENHRY and CDR2 SYGVKD. V was trimmed by 3 bases and J by 1 base, leaving 3 bases between them. In DNA, the CDR3 is TGTGCCATCAGTGAAGGGAACACTGAAGCTTTCTTT. This sequence encodes CAISEGNTEAFF.

The gene calls are TRBV7-6 and TRBJ2-3; D uncertain. Germline V gene sequence: CDR1 SGHVS, CDR2 FNYEAQ. The CDR3 sequence is 14 residues long. The ends were cut back, 6 bases at V and 2 bases at J, with 12 bases in the middle. CDR3 amino acids: CASSRSPTTDTQYF. CDR3 nucleotide sequence: TGTGCCAGCAGTCGGAGCCCCACCACAGATACGCAGTATTTT.

V is TRBV30 and J is TRBJ2-3; a possible D gene is TRBD2 (6 bases). Trimming shortened V by 5 bases and J by 10 bases, and 13 bases separated the two germline ends. The germline CDR1 and CDR2 sequences are GTSNPN and SVGIG (reference sequence). The CDR3 spans 11 residues. DNA of the CDR3: TGTGCCTGGGGCCGGGAGTCGGCGCAGTATTTT. Protein product: CAWGRESAQYF.

This rearrangement joins TRBV15 to TRBJ2-3, with 7 bases fitting TRBD1. This CDR3 has 14 residues. The germline gives CDR1 LNHNV, CDR2 YYDKDF (reference sequence). V gave up 1 base and J gave up 4 bases; unmatched junction bases: 2. CDR3 sequence: CATSRGQGADTQYF. The CDR3 DNA follows: TGTGCCACCAGCAGAGGACAGGGAGCAGATACGCAGTATTTT.

This rearrangement joins TRBV7-5 to TRBJ2-2; no DNA check was done on the table's D call, TRBD1. TRBV7-5 is tagged as a pseudogene. The CDR3 has 15 amino acids. The CDR3 loop is CVRSLEQGMTGELFF. The CDR3 bases are TGTGTCAGAAGCTTAGAACAGGGGATGACCGGGGAGCTGTTTTTT.

The CDR3 protein is CASSPDRVRGYTF. DNA of the CDR3: TGTGCCAGCAGCCCCGACAGGGTTCGAGGCTACACCTTC. V usage is TRBV6-5 and J usage is TRBJ1-2, with 7 bases fitting TRBD1. J lost 8 bases, V lost 6 bases, and 9 bases had no gene match. The germline V gene encodes CDR1 MNHEY and CDR2 SVGAGI. The CDR3 consists of 13 residues.

The chain combines TRBV15 with TRBJ2-5; TRBD2 is a possible D gene (6 bases). Looked up from germline, CDR1 is LNHNV and CDR2 is YYDKDF (reference sequence). The CDR3 is 14 amino acids. Trimming left V 1 base short and J 5 bases short, with 11 bases between. The CDR3 sequence is CATSRGRERETQYF. The DNA for the CDR3 is TGTGCCACCAGCAGAGGACGGGAGCGCGAGACCCAGTACTTC.

The chain has TRBV5-8 and TRBJ2-7; D uncertain. CDR1 and CDR2 (germline): SGHTS, YDEGEE. With 4 bases removed from V and 0 bases from J, the gap between germline ends came to 11 bases. The CDR3 contains 14 residues. The chain's CDR3 is CASSRRPLSYEQYF. The CDR3 bases are TGTGCCAGCAGCCGAAGGCCACTCTCCTACGAGCAGTACTTC.

The V call is TRBV18, the J call TRBJ2-5; the D is unclear. Germline V CDR1 and CDR2: KGHSH, LQKENI. The V gene lost 0 bases and the J gene lost 5 bases, with 7 bases spanning the gap. The CDR3 totals 13 residues. The CDR3 nucleotides read TGTGCCAGCTCACCACCGTCAGAGGAGACCCAGTACTTC. Translated, it gives CASSPPSEETQYF.

This rearrangement joins TRBV18 to TRBJ1-5, with TRBD1 identical over 8 bases. Germline V gene sequence: CDR1 KGHSH, CDR2 LQKENI. The CDR3 is 16 residues long. The ends lost 3 bases at V and 1 base at J; junction bases unmatched: 5. CDR3 in DNA: TGTGCCAGCTCACCGGGGCAGGGGGCCAGCAATCAGCCCCAGCATTTT. Its protein is CASSPGQGASNQPQHF. Full variable domain (outside the CDR3, taken from reference TRBV18 and TRBJ1-5): NAGVMQNPRHLVRRRGQEARLRCSPMKGHSHVYWYRQLPEEGLKFMVYLQKENIIDESGMPKERFSAEFPKEGPSILRIQQVVRGDSAAYFCASSPGQGASNQPQHFGDGTRLSIL.

The CDR3 region is CASSLGPNTSGRYGYTF. DNA for the CDR3: TGCGCCAGCAGCTTAGGACCCAATACCTCAGGGAGATATGGCTACACCTTC. This sequence joins TRBV5-1 and TRBJ1-2; a weak D match, TRBD1 (5 bases). The V end lost 2 bases, the J end lost 5 bases, and 22 bases lay between the germline ends. Germline assignment: CDR1 SGHRS and CDR2 YFSETQ. The CDR3 length is 17 residues.

V is TRBV6-1 and J is TRBJ2-5, with D possibly being TRBD1 or TRBD2 (5 bases each). This CDR3 has 16 residues. Germline CDR1 reads MNHNS; CDR2 reads SASEGT. V lost 2 bases, J lost 7 bases, and 20 bases lay in between. CDR3 DNA sequence: TGTGCCAGCAGTGAATCAGAGGGACGGCCCCTCGGGACCCAGTACTTC. It specifies CASSESEGRPLGTQYF.

This clone was seen just once. The V call is TRBV10-3, the J call TRBJ1-5; 8 bases are shared with TRBD1. With V trimmed by 11 bases and J by 2 bases, 8 bases remained unmatched. This CDR3 has 14 residues. Per the germline V gene, CDR1 is ENHRY and CDR2 is SYGVKD. This CDR3 is CAARQGFGNQPQHF. CDR3 nucleotides: TGTGCCGCCAGACAGGGGTTCGGCAATCAGCCCCAGCATTTT.

The chain is built from TRBV4-2 and TRBJ2-7; 14 positions match TRBD2. The V gene end was trimmed by 4 bases and the J gene end by 1 base; junction bases not matched to a gene: 3. Germline loops: CDR1 LGHNA, CDR2 YNFKEQ. The CDR3 loop spans 16 amino acids. The CDR3 here is CASSPGLAGESYEQYF. DNA for the CDR3: TGTGCCAGCAGCCCGGGACTAGCGGGGGAGTCCTACGAGCAGTACTTC.

The V call is TRBV14, the J call TRBJ1-3; unclear D gene. Germline V gives CDR1 SGHDN, CDR2 FVKESK. This CDR3 has 15 residues. Trimming took 0 bases from V and 2 from J, leaving 8 bases between them. The CDR3 here is CASSQEAGAGNTIYF. CDR3 bases: TGTGCCAGCAGCCAAGAGGCTGGGGCTGGAAACACCATATATTTT.

This clone was detected only once. Written as DNA, the CDR3 is TGTGCCAGCAGTCTAGTAAGAGAAGTTGAGCAGTTCTTC. Residues: CASSLVREVEQFF. The V and J genes are TRBV27 and TRBJ2-1; unclear D gene. The CDR3 has 13 amino acids. Germline V gives CDR1 MNHEY, CDR2 SMNVEV (reference sequence). V shed 5 bases and J shed 9 bases, with 14 bases lying between them.

The chain joins TRBV7-8 to TRBJ1-2; TRBD1 matches at 7 bases. V lost 3 bases and J lost 0; bases outside the gene matches: 4. Germline CDR1 is SGHVS and CDR2 is FQNEAQ. The CDR3 extends over 15 amino acids. The CDR3 region is CASSLQGQANYGYTF. CDR3 nucleotide sequence: TGTGCCAGCAGCTTGCAAGGACAGGCTAACTATGGCTACACCTTC.